A single sample gave rise to the 30 T cell receptor beta chains below, sequenced in a study of beta chain features in type 1 diabetes. Investigators reverse transcribed all isolated RNA, so they sequenced expressed TCRB transcripts. The protocol was immunoSEQ multiplex PCR, while the TCRdb copy is restricted to in-frame clones and leaves out a portion. This sample has 390,000 or so clones; roughly 14% occur once, and the top ten carry 0.035% to 0.045%. What was sequenced was naive CD4+ T cells from blood. These receptors were collected from a man younger than 40 in good health.

The V and J genes are TRBV2 and TRBJ1-5; D is undetermined. The CDR3 loop spans 11 amino acids. Germline CDR1 reads SNHLY; CDR2 reads FYNNEI. V was shortened by 4 bases and J by 5 bases, with 3 bases between the two germline ends. CDR3 loop: CASSADQPQHF. The CDR3 DNA is TGTGCCAGCAGTGCGGATCAGCCCCAGCATTTT.

This clone appeared a few times. CDR3 amino acids: CASSPGQGEKLFF. In DNA form, the CDR3 reads TGTGCCAGCAGCCCTGGACAGGGCGAAAAACTGTTTTTT. The rearrangement links TRBV7-9 to TRBJ1-4, with 8 bases identical to TRBD1. The CDR3 is 13 residues long. Germline V gene data show CDR1 as SEHNR and CDR2 as FQNEAQ (reference sequence). V lost 5 bases to trimming and J lost 8 bases; unmatched junction nucleotides: 4.

This clone was found a few times. This chain connects TRBV18 to TRBJ1-1; D ambiguous. Trimming pared 3 bases from V and 0 bases from J, leaving 11 bases between. The CDR3 totals 15 residues. Germline V gives CDR1 KGHSH, CDR2 LQKENI. CDR3 sequence: CASSPGSNMNTEAFF. CDR3 DNA sequence: TGTGCCAGCTCACCGGGCAGCAACATGAACACTGAAGCTTTCTTT.

With regard to this clone: This CDR3 is also generated by other DNA sequences in the sample. This rearrangement joins TRBV30 to TRBJ1-2, with 7 positions matching TRBD1. The CDR3 totals 13 residues. In germline, CDR1 is GTSNPN, CDR2 SVGIG (reference sequence). Trimming at V came to 5 bases and at J to 8 bases, leaving 11 bases not matched to a gene. The CDR3 nucleotides read TGTGCCTGGGACGACAGGGAGGAGGGGGGCTACACCTTC. Translating it yields CAWDDREEGGYTF.

This clone came up a few times. The V gene is TRBV4-1, the J gene TRBJ2-7; D ambiguous. The CDR3 is made up of 13 amino acids. Trimming took 2 bases from V and 5 from J, leaving 10 bases between them. CDR1 and CDR2 (germline): MGHRA, YSYEKL. Written as DNA, the CDR3 is TGCGCCAGCAGCCAAAGTCCCTGGGACGAGCAGTACGTC. This translates into CASSQSPWDEQYV.

Only a few counts were recorded for this clone. The V and J genes are TRBV30 and TRBJ1-1; 11 bases align to TRBD1. The CDR3 runs to 14 residues. Germline CDR1 reads GTSNPN; CDR2 reads SVGIG (reference sequence). The V and J ends lost 5 bases and 6 bases, in that order; junction bases with no gene match: 8. CDR3: CAWLRDRGISEAFF. Written as DNA, the CDR3 is TGTGCCTGGTTGAGGGACAGGGGGATCTCTGAAGCTTTCTTT. The full variable domain, rest sourced from reference TRBV30 and TRBJ1-1, is SQTIHQWPATLVQPVGSPLSLECTVEGTSNPNLYWYRQAAGRGLQLLFYSVGIGQISSEVPQNLSASRPQDRQFILSSKKLLLSDSGFYLCAWLRDRGISEAFFGQGTRLTVV.

This clone was counted between two and nine times. The V and J genes are TRBV20-1 and TRBJ1-1; D call uncertain. This CDR3 is 11 amino acids long. Germline V gene sequence: CDR1 DFQATT, CDR2 SNEGSKA (reference sequence). Trimming removed 5 bases from V and 0 bases from J, with 4 bases in between. The CDR3 DNA sequence: TGCAGTGCTTACCTGAACACTGAAGCTTTCTTT. It specifies CSAYLNTEAFF.

V and J are TRBV9 and TRBJ1-1; D unresolved. The CDR3 extends over 13 amino acids. CDR1 and CDR2 (germline): SGDLS, YYNGEE. With 2 bases removed from V and 6 bases from J, the gap between germline ends came to 11 bases. CDR3 nucleotide sequence: TGTGCCAGCAGCGTTGAGGGTGTATCTGAAGCTTTCTTT. Translated, it gives CASSVEGVSEAFF.

This clone was observed a few times. V is TRBV6-5 and J is TRBJ2-3; perhaps D is TRBD1 or TRBD2 (5 bases each). CDR3 length: 15 amino acids. V lost 2 bases to trimming and J lost 1 base, with 10 bases between them. Germline CDR1 MNHEY, CDR2 SVGAGI. CDR3 nucleotide sequence: TGTGCCAGCAGTTACGGTCAGGGACGCACAGATACGCAGTATTTT. It encodes CASSYGQGRTDTQYF.

This chain uses TRBV18 with TRBJ2-7; no firm D call. The CDR3 is 10 amino acids. V lost 5 bases and J 3 bases, leaving 2 bases between the germline ends. CDR1 KGHSH and CDR2 LQKENI come from the germline V gene. The CDR3 DNA is TGTGCCAGCTCATTCTACGAGCAGTACGTC. It is translated as CASSFYEQYV.

The genes are TRBV9 and TRBJ2-1, with 14 bases aligning to TRBD2. The CDR3 has 18 amino acids. CDR1 and CDR2 (germline): SGDLS, YYNGEE. With 3 bases clipped from V and 5 bases from J, the junction kept 10 bases outside the gene matches. The CDR3 here is CASSGRLAGGLGDNEQFF. For the CDR3, the DNA is TGTGCCAGCAGCGGAAGACTAGCGGGAGGGCTCGGGGACAATGAGCAGTTCTTC.

The CDR3 DNA reads TGTGCCAGCAGCTCTAGGACTAGCGGGGGAGACAATGAGCAGTTCTTC. Translating gives CASSSRTSGGDNEQFF. The rearrangement uses TRBV7-2 and TRBJ2-1; 13 nucleotides match TRBD2. The CDR3 totals 16 residues. The V segment lost 4 bases and the J segment 5 bases; nucleotides outside the gene matches: 5. Germline V gene sequence: CDR1 SGHTA, CDR2 FQGNSA.

The V call is TRBV23-1, the J call TRBJ2-3; TRBD1 agrees at 9 bases. TRBV23-1 belongs to the ORF category, with a function that is uncertain. V lost 2 bases and J lost 9; bases outside the gene matches: 12. CDR3 length equals 16 residues. DNA for the CDR3: TGCGCCAGCAGTCAACTGAACCGGGACAGGGTTTGGACGCAGTATTTT. Its protein is CASSQLNRDRVWTQYF.

This clone was detected only a few times. V gene TRBV14 combines with J gene TRBJ1-1, with D tentatively TRBD1 (6 bases). Germline CDR1 and CDR2: SGHDN and FVKESK. This CDR3 is 13 amino acids long. Trimming removed 4 bases at V and 6 bases at J, with 12 bases between. CDR3 nucleotides: TGTGCCAGCAGCCTAGGACAGTTCGCTGAAGCTTTCTTT. Amino acid sequence: CASSLGQFAEAFF.

Points on this clone: This same CDR3 is encoded by further DNA sequences in the sample. V is TRBV29-1 and J is TRBJ2-2; D uncertain. The V gene lost 4 bases and the J gene lost 5 bases, with 5 bases spanning the gap. CDR1 SQVTM and CDR2 ANQGSEA come from the germline V gene. The CDR3 has 11 amino acids. The CDR3 DNA reads as TGCAGCGTTGGGGGAACCGGGGAGCTGTTTTTT. Amino acid sequence: CSVGGTGELFF.

The sample holds a few counts of this clone. The chain links TRBV5-1 to TRBJ2-1, with a possible D match to TRBD1 (6 bases). The V gene's germline CDR1 is SGHRS and CDR2 YFSETQ. This CDR3 is 14 amino acids long. V shed 2 bases and J shed 6 bases, with 12 bases lying between them. CDR3 sequence reads: CASSLGQTFNEQFF. CDR3 nucleotide sequence: TGCGCCAGCAGCTTAGGACAGACTTTCAATGAGCAGTTCTTC.

The gene calls are TRBV12-5 and TRBJ2-7; 12 bases align to TRBD1. Germline V lookup: CDR1 LGHNT, CDR2 FRNRAP. Trimming took 6 bases from V and 5 from J; bases not matched to a gene: 5. CDR3 length equals 14 residues. The CDR3 bases are TGTGCTAGTGGCCCGGGACAGGGGGCCGACGAGCAGTACTTC. Amino acids: CASGPGQGADEQYF.

This clone was seen a handful of times. The chain has TRBV18 and TRBJ1-1, with D maybe TRBD1 (5 bases). The CDR3 covers 14 residues. The germline V and J ends were trimmed by 6 bases and 4 bases, with 15 bases remaining between them. CDR1 is KGHSH and CDR2 is LQKENI in the germline V gene. CDR3 DNA: TGTGCCAGCTCGTCCGAGGCAGGGCTCACTGAAGCTTTCTTT. This translates into CASSSEAGLTEAFF.

This chain uses TRBV30 with TRBJ1-2; no clear D gene. The germline V and J ends were trimmed by 0 bases and 4 bases, with 12 bases remaining between them. CDR3 size: 14 residues. Per the germline V gene, CDR1 is GTSNPN and CDR2 is SVGIG (reference sequence). The CDR3 region is CAWSVRAELYGYTF. The CDR3 coding sequence is TGTGCCTGGAGTGTACGGGCAGAACTCTATGGCTACACCTTC. The variable domain in full, with the rest retrieved from reference TRBV30 and TRBJ1-2, is SQTIHQWPATLVQPVGSPLSLECTVEGTSNPNLYWYRQAAGRGLQLLFYSVGIGQISSEVPQNLSASRPQDRQFILSSKKLLLSDSGFYLCAWSVRAELYGYTFGSGTRLTVV.

The gene calls are TRBV7-9 and TRBJ1-3; possible D gene TRBD1, 6 bases. From germline, CDR1 is SEHNR and CDR2 FQNEAQ (reference sequence). The CDR3 runs to 17 residues. The ends were cut back, 1 base at V and 3 bases at J, with 16 bases in the middle. In nucleotides, the CDR3 is TGTGCCAGCAGCTTAGTGGCGGGGGCGCGAAGTGGAAACACCATATATTTT. Encoded protein: CASSLVAGARSGNTIYF.

This clone occurred a few times. The chain combines TRBV2 with TRBJ1-5; weak D call: TRBD1 (5 bases). CDR3 length: 12 amino acids. Germline loops: CDR1 SNHLY, CDR2 FYNNEI. Trimming shortened V by 4 bases and J by 12 bases, and 13 bases separated the two germline ends. The CDR3 sequence is CASSAGFGGQHF. As DNA, the CDR3 is TGTGCCAGCAGTGCTGGCTTCGGGGGCCAGCATTTT.

This clone was counted between two and nine times. The J gene is TRBJ1-1, the V gene TRBV29-1; the D is unclear. The CDR3 runs to 12 residues. Germline-derived CDR1 and CDR2 are SQVTM and ANQGSEA. The V end was cut by 8 bases, the J end by 1 base, with 11 bases between. The CDR3 here is CSINEGNTEAFF. DNA for the CDR3: TGCAGCATTAACGAGGGGAACACTGAAGCTTTCTTT.

This clone was counted only a few times. This chain uses TRBV21-1 with TRBJ2-7; TRBD2, the D gene given by the table, was not confirmed from the DNA. TRBV21-1 is an annotated pseudogene. CDR3 length: 14 amino acids. The CDR3 bases are TGTGCCAGCAGCAAAGGACTAGCTGTCCACGAGCAGTACGTC. This translates into CASSKGLAVHEQYV.

There are a few counts of this clone. The chain uses TRBV6-5 and TRBJ1-2; 7 bases are a match to TRBD1. The V and J ends lost 4 bases and 7 bases, in that order; junction bases with no gene match: 6. The length of the CDR3 is 13 residues. Germline CDR1 and CDR2: MNHEY and SVGAGI. CDR3 in amino acids: CASSSRQGSGYTF. The DNA for the CDR3 is TGTGCCAGCAGTTCTAGACAGGGTAGTGGCTACACCTTC.

This clone has only a few counts. The chain employs TRBV5-1 and TRBJ1-1; no clear D gene. This CDR3 has 14 amino acids. The germline V and J ends were trimmed by 5 bases and 1 base, with 12 bases remaining between them. Per the germline V gene, CDR1 is SGHRS and CDR2 is YFSETQ. CDR3 loop: CASSGSLSNTEAFF. The CDR3 DNA follows: TGCGCCAGCAGTGGTAGCTTGTCGAACACTGAAGCTTTCTTT.

This clone was picked up a small number of times. The rearrangement joins TRBV13 to TRBJ2-3; 8 bases map to TRBD2. V was clipped by 1 base and J by 3 bases; unmatched bases: 6. Germline V lookup: CDR1 PRHDT, CDR2 FYEKMQ (reference sequence). CDR3 size: 16 residues. The CDR3 DNA sequence: TGTGCCAGCAGCTTAGTACGGGGGGGCCTAACAGATACGCAGTATTTT. Its translation: CASSLVRGGLTDTQYF. Together with reference TRBV13 and TRBJ2-3, the CDR3 gives the full variable domain: AAGVIQSPRHLIKEKRETATLKCYPIPRHDTVYWYQQGPGQDPQFLISFYEKMQSDKGSIPDRFSAQQFSDYHSELNMSSLELGDSALYFCASSLVRGGLTDTQYFGPGTRLTVL.

The chain uses TRBV6-5 and TRBJ2-7, with D possibly TRBD2 on 6 matching bases. Germline values: CDR1 MNHEY, CDR2 SVGAGI. The CDR3 contains 15 residues. Trimming shortened V by 0 bases and J by 3 bases, and 12 bases separated the two germline ends. CDR3 sequence: CASSYSPREIYEQYF. CDR3 in DNA: TGTGCCAGCAGTTACTCGCCCCGGGAGATCTACGAGCAGTACTTC.

The chain combines TRBV7-8 with TRBJ2-1, with a weak D call TRBD2 (5 bases). The germline V gene encodes CDR1 SGHVS and CDR2 FQNEAQ. V dropped 7 bases and J dropped 7 bases, with 14 bases sitting between them. This CDR3 is 13 amino acids long. CDR3 DNA sequence: TGTGCCAGCATGCTGGGAGCAGTTAATGAGCAGTTCTTC. Amino acids: CASMLGAVNEQFF.

This clone occurred a few times. The CDR3 DNA follows: TGCGCCAGCAGCCAAGGTTACCGGGAGATCAATGAGCAGTTCTTC. Encoded protein: CASSQGYREINEQFF. This sequence joins TRBV4-3 and TRBJ2-1, with D possibly matching TRBD2 (6 bases). Germline CDR1 is LGHNA and CDR2 is YSLEER. Deletions cut 1 base from V and 6 bases from J, with 13 bases between. CDR3 length: 15 residues.

The CDR3 is CASSVPPGGEQFF. DNA of the CDR3: TGTGCCAGCAGTGTACCCCCCGGGGGCGAGCAGTTCTTC. The V call is TRBV6-6, the J call TRBJ2-1; either TRBD1 or TRBD2 may fit D (6 bases each). V lost 5 bases, J lost 10 bases, and 15 bases lay in between. From germline, CDR1 is MNHNY and CDR2 SVGAGI (reference sequence). The CDR3 length is 13 residues.